In its sample, the clone carrying this T cell receptor beta chain was seen many times. Its cognate antigen is unknown. The junction does not match germline at one end; this may be a read error. CDR3 length: 15 residues. TCRdb recomputed clones from the PCR reads via MiXCR. Altogether about 25,000 clones are present, 20% to 25% being singletons, with the ten largest covering around 30%. The data stem from a study of metastatic and nonmetastatic thyroid tumors. Study-wide background: Repertoire data that came from the blood and tumor or nodule tissue of malignant and benign thyroid patients were compared.

None of the patients had undergone any treatment ahead of thyroid surgery. Study observations and caveats: Patients with malignant thyroid tumors reportedly had significantly higher TCR beta diversity than those with benign nodules, in blood and tumor.

J is TRBJ1-1 and V is TRBV12-3 or TRBV12-4; D may be TRBD1 (6 bases). Sample: blood. This receptor was taken from a male donor with papillary thyroid cancer or a benign thyroid nodule (not recorded which). Some clones in this sample may be carry-over from other donors' samples. The CDR3 here is CASRPLPGQSIGYRF. In DNA form, the CDR3 reads TGTGCCAGCAGACCCCTCCCGGGACAAAGTATCGGCTACCGGTTT.